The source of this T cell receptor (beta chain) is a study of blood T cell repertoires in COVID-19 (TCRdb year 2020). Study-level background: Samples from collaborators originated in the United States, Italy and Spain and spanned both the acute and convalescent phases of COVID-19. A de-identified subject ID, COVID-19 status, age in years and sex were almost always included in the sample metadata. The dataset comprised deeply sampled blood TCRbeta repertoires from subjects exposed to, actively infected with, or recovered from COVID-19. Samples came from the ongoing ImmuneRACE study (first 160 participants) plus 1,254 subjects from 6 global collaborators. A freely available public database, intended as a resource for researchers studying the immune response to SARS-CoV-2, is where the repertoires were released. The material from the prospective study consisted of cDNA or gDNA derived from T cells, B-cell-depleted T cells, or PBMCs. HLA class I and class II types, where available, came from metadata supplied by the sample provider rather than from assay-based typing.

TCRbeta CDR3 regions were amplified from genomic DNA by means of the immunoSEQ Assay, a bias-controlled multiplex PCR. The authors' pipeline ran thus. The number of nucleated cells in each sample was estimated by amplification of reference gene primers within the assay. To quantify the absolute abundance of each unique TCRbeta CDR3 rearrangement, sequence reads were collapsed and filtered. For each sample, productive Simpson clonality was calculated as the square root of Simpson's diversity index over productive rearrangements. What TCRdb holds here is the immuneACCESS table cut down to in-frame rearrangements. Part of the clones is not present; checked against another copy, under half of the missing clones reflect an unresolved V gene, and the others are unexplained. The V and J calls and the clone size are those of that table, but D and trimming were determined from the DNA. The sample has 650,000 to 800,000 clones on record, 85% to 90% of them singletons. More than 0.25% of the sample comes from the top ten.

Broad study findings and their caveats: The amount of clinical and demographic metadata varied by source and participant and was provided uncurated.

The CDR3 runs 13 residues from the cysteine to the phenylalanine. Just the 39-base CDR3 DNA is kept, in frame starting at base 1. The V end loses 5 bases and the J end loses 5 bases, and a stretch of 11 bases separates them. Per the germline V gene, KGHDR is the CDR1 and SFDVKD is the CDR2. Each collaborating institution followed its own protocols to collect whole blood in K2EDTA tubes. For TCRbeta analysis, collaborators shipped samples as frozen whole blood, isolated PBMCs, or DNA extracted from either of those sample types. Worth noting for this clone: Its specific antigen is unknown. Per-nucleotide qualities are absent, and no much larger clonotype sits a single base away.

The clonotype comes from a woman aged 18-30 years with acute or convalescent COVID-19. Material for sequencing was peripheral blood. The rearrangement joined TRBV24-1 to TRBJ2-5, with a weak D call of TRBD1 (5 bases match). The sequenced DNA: TGTGCCACCAGTGTGGGGCCTCGGGAGACCCAGTACTTC. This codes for CATSVGPRETQYF.